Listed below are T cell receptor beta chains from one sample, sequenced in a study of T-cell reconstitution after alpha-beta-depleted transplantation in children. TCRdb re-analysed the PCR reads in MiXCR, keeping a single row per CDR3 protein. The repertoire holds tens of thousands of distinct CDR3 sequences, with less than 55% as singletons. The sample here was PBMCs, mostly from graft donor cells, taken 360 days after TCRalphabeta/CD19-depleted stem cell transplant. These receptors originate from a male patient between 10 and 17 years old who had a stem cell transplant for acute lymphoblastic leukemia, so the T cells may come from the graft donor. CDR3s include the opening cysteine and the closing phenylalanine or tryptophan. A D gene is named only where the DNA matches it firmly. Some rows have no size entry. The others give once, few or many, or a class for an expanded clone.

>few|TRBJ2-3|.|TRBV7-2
CASSPPLTDTQYF
TGTGCCAGCAGCCCGCCCCTGACAGATACGCAGTATTTT
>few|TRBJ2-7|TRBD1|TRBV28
CASRSDRNSYEQYF
TGTGCCAGCAGATCGGACAGGAACTCCTACGAGCAGTACTTC
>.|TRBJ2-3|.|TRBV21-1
CASSKEQGATDTQYF
TGTGCCAGCAGCAAAGAACAGGGGGCCACAGATACGCAGTATTTT
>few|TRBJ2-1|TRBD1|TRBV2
CASKSGGSYNEQFF
TGTGCCAGCAAATCAGGGGGATCCTACAATGAGCAGTTCTTC
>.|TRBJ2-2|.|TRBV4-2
CASSQVIDTGELFF
TGTGCCAGCAGCCAAGTCATTGACACCGGGGAGCTGTTTTTT
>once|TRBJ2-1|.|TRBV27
CASSSNWYEQFF
TGTGCCAGCAGCTCGAACTGGTATGAGCAGTTCTTC
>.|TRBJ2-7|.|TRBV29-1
CSVKGAGTGYEQYF
TGCAGCGTCAAAGGGGCTGGGACCGGCTACGAGCAGTACTTC
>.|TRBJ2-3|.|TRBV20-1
CSARDSETEGTDTQYF
TGCAGTGCTAGAGATTCGGAGACGGAGGGCACAGATACGCAGTATTTT
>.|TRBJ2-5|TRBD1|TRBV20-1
CSALRGWEETQYF
TGCAGTGCTCTCAGGGGGTGGGAAGAGACCCAGTACTTC
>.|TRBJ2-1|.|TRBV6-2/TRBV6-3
CASSYPLPWTASYNEQFF
TGTGCCAGCAGTTACCCTCTCCCATGGACAGCCTCCTACAATGAGCAGTTCTTC
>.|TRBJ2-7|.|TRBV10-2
CASSGHPSYEQYF
TGCGCCAGCAGCGGACATCCCTCCTACGAGCAGTACTTC
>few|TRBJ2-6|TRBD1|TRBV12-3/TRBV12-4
CASTSGGPTNVLTF
TGTGCCAGCACCTCAGGGGGCCCGACAAACGTCCTGACTTTC